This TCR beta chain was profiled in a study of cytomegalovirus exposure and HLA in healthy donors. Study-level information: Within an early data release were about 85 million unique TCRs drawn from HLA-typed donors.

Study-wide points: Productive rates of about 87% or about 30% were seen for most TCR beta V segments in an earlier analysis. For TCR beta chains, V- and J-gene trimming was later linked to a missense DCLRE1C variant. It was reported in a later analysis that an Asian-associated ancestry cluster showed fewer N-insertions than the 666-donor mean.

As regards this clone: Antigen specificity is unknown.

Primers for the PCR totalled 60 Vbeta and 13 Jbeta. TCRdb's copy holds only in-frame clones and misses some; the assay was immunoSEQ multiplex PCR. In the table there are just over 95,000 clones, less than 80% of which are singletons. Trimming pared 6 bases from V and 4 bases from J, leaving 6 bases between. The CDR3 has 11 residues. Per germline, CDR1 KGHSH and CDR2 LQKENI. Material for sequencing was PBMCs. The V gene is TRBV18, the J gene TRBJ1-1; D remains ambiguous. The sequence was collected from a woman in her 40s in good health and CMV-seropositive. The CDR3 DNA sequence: TGTGCCAGCTCCGGGTTCACTGAAGCTTTCTTT. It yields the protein CASSGFTEAFF. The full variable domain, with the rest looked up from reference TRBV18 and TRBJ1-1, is NAGVMQNPRHLVRRRGQEARLRCSPMKGHSHVYWYRQLPEEGLKFMVYLQKENIIDESGMPKERFSAEFPKEGPSILRIQQVVRGDSAAYFCASSGFTEAFFGQGTRLTVV.